These 10 T cell receptor beta chains share one sample of origin, sequenced in a study of response to subunit inactivated influenza vaccine. TCRdb analysed the RT-PCR reads with MiXCR anew, one entry per CDR3 protein. The table has 500,000 to 650,000 distinct CDR3 sequences, 6% to 9% seen once. Here the sequenced sample was PBMCs from blood, taken around 2 years after vaccination. These receptors all stem from a man aged 50 to 69 who received an inactivated influenza vaccine.

In its sample, this clonotype was seen many times. The chain has TRBV20-1 and TRBJ2-1; D unresolved. Trimming cost V 3 bases and J 0 bases, with 15 bases left between them. The length of the CDR3 is 16 residues. Germline V gene data show CDR1 as DFQATT and CDR2 as SNEGSKA (reference sequence). The CDR3 DNA sequence: TGCAGTGCTAGCGAGCTCACCCCGGCCTCCTACAATGAGCAGTTCTTC. Its protein is CSASELTPASYNEQFF.

This clonotype occurred a few times. Its ends do not fully match the called genes, so a read error is possible. V and J are TRBV7-2 and TRBJ2-2; tentatively, D is TRBD1 (6 bases). Germline V gene data show CDR1 as SGHTA and CDR2 as FQGNSA. CDR3 length: 16 residues. CDR3 nucleotides: TGTGCCAGCAGCATAGCGTACAGGGTGGCGTCCGGGGAGCTGTTTTTT. Its protein is CASSIAYRVASGELFF.

The V and J genes are TRBV28 and TRBJ2-3; D may be TRBD2 (5 bases). CDR1 is MDHEN, CDR2 SYDVKM, per germline. The V end was cut by 6 bases, the J end by 3 bases, with 10 bases between. CDR3 length equals 13 residues. The DNA of the CDR3 is TGTGCCAGCAGCGGCCTAGCAACAGATACGCAGTATTTT. Protein sequence: CASSGLATDTQYF.

In its sample, this clonotype was seen a few times. The V and J genes are TRBV7-2 and TRBJ2-7, with D maybe TRBD1 (6 bases). CDR3 length: 14 residues. V lost 5 bases, J lost 3 bases, and 14 bases lay in between. The V gene's germline CDR1 is SGHTA and CDR2 FQGNSA. In DNA form, the CDR3 reads TGTGCCAGCAGCCCGTCGACAGGTATCTACGAGCAGTACTTC. It is translated as CASSPSTGIYEQYF.

The J gene is TRBJ2-1, the V gene TRBV20-1; 12 nucleotides line up with TRBD2. V was pared by 5 bases and J by 4 bases, with 6 bases of the junction left unmatched. Germline V gives CDR1 DFQATT, CDR2 SNEGSKA (reference sequence). CDR3 length: 15 residues. The CDR3 here is CSALRTSGVYNEQFF. The CDR3 DNA reads TGCAGTGCTCTTCGGACTAGCGGGGTTTACAATGAGCAGTTCTTC.

This clonotype came up a few times. V is TRBV6-5 and J is TRBJ1-2; no firm D call. CDR3 length: 15 residues. Germline V gene lookup returns CDR1 MNHEY and CDR2 SVGAGI. V lost 0 bases, J lost 8 bases, and 16 bases lay in between. The CDR3: CASSYSIPGNVGYTF. The DNA for the CDR3 is TGTGCCAGCAGTTACTCGATCCCAGGAAACGTCGGCTACACCTTC.

This clonotype has ten or more counts. The V gene is TRBV12-3 or TRBV12-4, the J gene TRBJ1-1, with 7 positions matching TRBD1. Losses at the gene ends were 5 bases for V and 5 bases for J; bases not matched to a gene: 5. The CDR3 is 13 amino acids. In nucleotides, the CDR3 is TGTGCCAGCAGTCCCGGGACAGTGACTGAAGCTTTCTTT. Residues: CASSPGTVTEAFF.

The V gene is TRBV5-1, the J gene TRBJ2-7; D not resolved. Between the trimmed V and J ends, which lost 1 base and 0 bases, there was a span of 8 bases. Germline lookup yields CDR1 SGHRS and CDR2 YFSETQ. CDR3 size: 14 residues. The DNA for the CDR3 is TGCGCCAGCAGCTTGCAAGCAAGCTCCTACGAGCAGTACTTC. This translates into CASSLQASSYEQYF. The full variable domain, rest sourced from reference TRBV5-1 and TRBJ2-7, is KAGVTQTPRYLIKTRGQQVTLSCSPISGHRSVSWYQQTPGQGLQFLFEYFSETQRNKGNFPGRFSGRQFSNSRSEMNVSTLELGDSALYLCASSLQASSYEQYFGPGTRLTVT.

This clonotype was counted many times. The chain has TRBV7-2 and TRBJ2-5; D ambiguous. V lost 5 bases and J 2 bases, leaving 3 bases between the germline ends. CDR3 length: 11 residues. Germline V gene sequence: CDR1 SGHTA, CDR2 FQGNSA. The CDR3 spells CASSIQETQYF. In DNA, the CDR3 is TGTGCCAGCAGCATACAAGAGACCCAGTACTTC.

CDR3 in DNA: TGTGCCATCAGTGAGTCGGACAGGTTGAACACCGGGGAGCTGTTTTTT. The encoded protein is CAISESDRLNTGELFF. The chain is built from TRBV10-3 and TRBJ2-2, with TRBD1 matching over 7 bases. In germline, CDR1 is ENHRY, CDR2 SYGVKD. J lost 1 base, V lost 0 bases, and 2 bases had no gene match. This CDR3 contains 16 residues.